A selection of T cell receptor beta chains follows, all from one sample in a study of T cell responses to AZD1222 COVID-19 vaccine. Sequencing used immunoSEQ multiplex PCR; TCRdb keeps in-frame clones, though not all of them. The data hold around 130,000 clones, with about 85% observed a single time. The sample here was peripheral blood, taken 28 days after the second AZD1222 dose. The receptors stem from an adult who received the AZD1222 COVID-19 vaccine. The CDR3 runs from the conserved cysteine through the conserved F or W.

TRBJ2-3,TRBV7-7,CASSLRTASTDTQYF
TRBJ2-2,TRBV6-5,CASSYSAGGFTGELFF
TRBJ2-2,TRBV7-9,CASSLVKQNTGELFF
TRBJ2-7,TRBV28,CASSFPPSGDLADYEQYF
TRBJ2-2,TRBV11-3,CASSYGGTGKNTGELFF
TRBJ1-3,TRBV6-6,CASSARGDGNTIYF
TRBJ1-1,TRBV7-9,CASSLGTAVTEAFF
TRBJ1-6,TRBV6-5,CASSRVNSYNSPLHF
TRBJ1-2,TRBV7-9,CASRTGINYGYTF
TRBJ2-3,TRBV7-2,CASSLDWGLPSTDTQYF
TRBJ1-3,TRBV28,CASSFLGWGRNTIYF
TRBJ1-2,TRBV7-9,CASSPAVGTANFGYGYTF
TRBJ1-6,TRBV27,CASRAGVWGSSPLHF
TRBJ1-2,TRBV19,CATYRQVGGYTF
TRBJ1-1,TRBV18,CASLHGGQNTEAFF
TRBJ2-3,TRBV29-1,CSVESARTDTQYF
TRBJ2-7,TRBV4-1,CASSQELTRGAAYEQYF
TRBJ2-7,TRBV10-2,CASSELSRLYEQYF
TRBJ2-7,TRBV6-2/TRBV6-3,CASSVTQGAREQYF
TRBJ1-1,TRBV18,CASSATGEGTEAFF